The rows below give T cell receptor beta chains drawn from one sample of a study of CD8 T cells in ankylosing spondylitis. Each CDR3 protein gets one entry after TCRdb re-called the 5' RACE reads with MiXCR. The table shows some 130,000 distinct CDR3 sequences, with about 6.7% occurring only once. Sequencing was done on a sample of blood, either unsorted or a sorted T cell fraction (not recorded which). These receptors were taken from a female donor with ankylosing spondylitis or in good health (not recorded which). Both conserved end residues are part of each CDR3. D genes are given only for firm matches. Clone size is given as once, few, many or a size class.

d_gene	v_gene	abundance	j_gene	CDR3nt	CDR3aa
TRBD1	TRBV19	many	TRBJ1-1	TGTGCCAGTAGTATTGGGTACAGGGGGGCGAGCATGAACACTGAAGCTTTCTTT	CASSIGYRGASMNTEAFF
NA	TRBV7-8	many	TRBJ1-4	TGTGCCAGCAGCTTATTGTCAACTAATGAAAAACTGTTTTTT	CASSLLSTNEKLFF
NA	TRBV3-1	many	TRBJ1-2	TGTGCCAGCAGCCCTACTCGTCGGGGAGGCTACACCTTC	CASSPTRRGGYTF
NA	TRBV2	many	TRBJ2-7	TGTGCCAGCAGTGTTTCGGTTTCCGAGCAGTACTTC	CASSVSVSEQYF
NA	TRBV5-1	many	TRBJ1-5	TGCGCCAGCAGCTTGTACCCGGGGGATCAGCCCCAGCATTTT	CASSLYPGDQPQHF
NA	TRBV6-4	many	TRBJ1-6	TGTGCCAGCAGTGGCAATTCACCCCTCCACTTT	CASSGNSPLHF
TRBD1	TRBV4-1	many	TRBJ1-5	TGCGCCAGCAGCCAAGAAAACCGACCCCTGGGACAGAAAAGCGTCCCCCAGCATTTT	CASSQENRPLGQKSVPQHF
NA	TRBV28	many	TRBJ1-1	TGTGCCAGCAGTTTTTGGTTGGAGTCAGCATTCCGTTGGAACACTGAAGCTTTCTTT	CASSFWLESAFRWNTEAFF
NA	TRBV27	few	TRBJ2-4	TGTGCCAGCAGTCAGGGACTCGGGGCCAAAAACATTCAGTACTTC	CASSQGLGAKNIQYF
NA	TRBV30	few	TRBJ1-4	TGTGCCTGGAGCGGCTTTGGGGCTAATGAAAAACTGTTTTTT	CAWSGFGANEKLFF
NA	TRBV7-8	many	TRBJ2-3	TGTGCCAGCAGCACCCGGGACAAGGGCACAGATACGCAGTATTTT	CASSTRDKGTDTQYF
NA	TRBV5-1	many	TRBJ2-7	TGCGCCAGCACGATGGGGTCGGGCTACGAGCAGTACTTC	CASTMGSGYEQYF